These 28 T cell receptor beta chains were sequenced from one sample in a study of CD8 T cells in Susac syndrome. Reverse transcription of 0.5 to 1 ug RNA used random hexamers. A single record per CDR3 protein comes from TCRdb applying MiXCR to the immunoSEQ multiplex PCR reads. The sample yields 200,000 to 300,000 distinct CDR3 sequences, around 93% seen once. Sequences were obtained from CD4+ T cells from PBMCs. These receptors were taken from a human donor with multiple sclerosis.

The J gene is TRBJ2-4, the V gene TRBV27; TRBD2 matches at 9 bases. The trim removed 5 bases at V and 5 bases at J, leaving 4 bases unmatched. This CDR3 has 14 amino acids. Germline V CDR1 and CDR2: MNHEY, SMNVEV (reference sequence). The CDR3 region is CASSRLAGENIQYF. The CDR3 DNA reads TGTGCCAGCAGTAGGTTAGCGGGGGAAAACATTCAGTACTTC.

The chain couples TRBV20-1 to TRBJ2-7, with 7 bases aligning to TRBD1. Germline CDR1 reads DFQATT; CDR2 reads SNEGSKA (reference sequence). V gave up 5 bases and J gave up 0 bases; unmatched junction bases: 7. The CDR3 has 14 residues. CDR3 bases: TGCAGTGCTGGTAAACAGGGGATCTCCTACGAGCAGTACTTC. Its protein product is CSAGKQGISYEQYF.

The V and J genes are TRBV20-1 and TRBJ1-2; 8 positions agree with TRBD1. CDR1 and CDR2 from the germline V gene are DFQATT and SNEGSKA (reference sequence). This CDR3 has 15 residues. V lost 2 bases and J lost 4; bases outside the gene matches: 9. CDR3 protein: CSARQPAGTGYGYTF. The CDR3 bases are TGCAGTGCTAGACAACCGGCCGGGACAGGCTATGGCTACACCTTC.

This chain joins TRBV5-1 and TRBJ1-1; D call uncertain. The CDR3 has 16 residues. In germline, CDR1 is SGHRS, CDR2 YFSETQ. V shed 4 bases and J shed 5 bases, with 21 bases lying between them. CDR3 loop: CASSTQRTSVGTEAFF. DNA for the CDR3: TGCGCCAGCAGCACACAGAGGACCTCGGTGGGGACTGAAGCTTTCTTT.

The gene calls are TRBV6-2 or TRBV6-3 and TRBJ1-2, with TRBD1 matching over 8 bases. V gave up 5 bases and J gave up 2 bases; unmatched junction bases: 4. The CDR3 totals 14 residues. Germline CDR1 and CDR2: MNHEY and SVGEGT. This CDR3 reads CASSRGQANYGYTF. As DNA, the CDR3 is TGTGCCAGCAGTAGGGGACAGGCAAACTATGGCTACACCTTC.

This rearrangement joins TRBV10-3 to TRBJ2-3; D is ambiguous. Per germline, CDR1 ENHRY and CDR2 SYGVKD. V was cut by 4 bases and J by 2 bases, with 7 bases left in between. The CDR3 loop spans 13 amino acids. DNA of the CDR3: TGTGCCATCAGTGCCGGGCCCACAGATACGCAGTATTTT. This translates into CAISAGPTDTQYF.

The chain is built from TRBV5-6 and TRBJ1-3; weak D call: TRBD1 (6 bases). This CDR3 has 16 residues. Trimming took off 2 bases at V and 3 bases at J, with 15 bases between the two ends. Germline V CDR1 and CDR2: SGHDT, YYEEEE. CDR3 residues: CASSLKTGRGGNTIYF. CDR3 DNA sequence: TGTGCCAGCAGCTTAAAGACAGGTCGGGGTGGAAACACCATATATTTT.

The V gene is TRBV5-4, the J gene TRBJ1-1, with 7 nucleotides matching TRBD1. Germline CDR1 reads SGHNT; CDR2 reads YYREEE (reference sequence). The junction had 3 bases not matched to a gene; V was cut back by 4 bases and J by 3 bases. The CDR3 extends over 13 amino acids. CDR3 region: CASSPTGYTEAFF. CDR3 nucleotide sequence: TGTGCCAGCAGCCCGACAGGGTACACTGAAGCTTTCTTT.

This chain joins TRBV15 and TRBJ1-2, with 8 bases identical to TRBD1. This CDR3 has 14 amino acids. After removal of 4 bases from V and 7 bases from J, the junction contained 8 bases not matched to a gene. Germline V gene sequence: CDR1 LNHNV, CDR2 YYDKDF (reference sequence). The CDR3 here is CATSKRTGRAGYTF. Here the CDR3 DNA reads TGTGCCACCAGCAAAAGGACAGGGCGCGCTGGCTACACCTTC.

The J gene is TRBJ2-7, the V gene TRBV29-1; D may be TRBD1 or TRBD2 (6 bases each). The germline CDR1 and CDR2 sequences are SQVTM and ANQGSEA. V was clipped by 6 bases and J by 4 bases, with 22 bases between them. This CDR3 spans 15 amino acids. The CDR3 region is CSVRGTPRGLYEQYF. DNA for the CDR3: TGCAGCGTGCGTGGGACTCCACGGGGGCTATACGAGCAGTACTTC.

The rearrangement joins TRBV5-1 to TRBJ2-3; TRBD2 aligns across 9 bases. V lost 1 base to trimming and J lost 7 bases; unmatched junction nucleotides: 13. This CDR3 contains 17 residues. Germline CDR1 is SGHRS and CDR2 is YFSETQ. Here the CDR3 reads CASSLPAREGRTNTQYF. The CDR3, as DNA: TGCGCCAGCAGCTTGCCGGCGCGGGAGGGCCGTACGAATACGCAGTATTTT.

This sequence joins TRBV10-3 and TRBJ2-5; TRBD1 might be the D (6 bases). The germline V and J ends were trimmed by 6 bases and 7 bases, with 18 bases remaining between them. CDR3 length equals 14 residues. CDR1 is ENHRY and CDR2 is SYGVKD in the germline V gene. The CDR3, as DNA: TGTGCCATCAGGTCCGGGGCCAAAGGGGGGACCCAGTACTTC. It translates to CAIRSGAKGGTQYF.

The chain recombines TRBV7-9 with TRBJ1-2; a weak D match, TRBD1 (5 bases). The germline gives CDR1 SEHNR, CDR2 FQNEAQ (reference sequence). The ends were cut back, 1 base at V and 4 bases at J, with 7 bases in the middle. The CDR3 is 13 amino acids. CDR3 nucleotide sequence: TGTGCCAGCAGCTTAGGAGGGACCTATGGCTACACCTTC. Translated: CASSLGGTYGYTF.

The chain has TRBV29-1 and TRBJ2-1; D unresolved. The CDR3 has 13 amino acids. Between the trimmed V and J ends, which lost 0 bases and 5 bases, there was a span of 8 bases. CDR1 SQVTM and CDR2 ANQGSEA come from the germline V gene. CDR3 nucleotides: TGCAGCGTTGAAGATCGGCATCACAATGAGCAGTTCTTC. It yields the protein CSVEDRHHNEQFF.

CDR3 protein: CSAFGRGGEQETQYF. The CDR3 DNA reads TGCAGTGCCTTTGGTAGGGGCGGGGAGCAAGAGACCCAGTACTTC. The chain is built from TRBV20-1 and TRBJ2-5, with D perhaps matching TRBD2 (6 bases). The CDR3 sequence is 15 residues long. Germline V CDR1 and CDR2: DFQATT, SNEGSKA (reference sequence). The V gene lost 6 bases and the J gene lost 2 bases, with 19 bases spanning the gap.

V is TRBV30 and J is TRBJ1-2; D possibly corresponds to TRBD1 (6 bases). Germline V CDR1 and CDR2: GTSNPN, SVGIG (reference sequence). There are 14 residues in the CDR3. V was cut by 5 bases and J by 8 bases, with 21 bases left in between. This chain's CDR3 is CAWGGDTGPGGYTF. CDR3 nucleotides: TGTGCCTGGGGGGGAGATACAGGGCCTGGCGGCTACACCTTC. Using reference TRBV30 and TRBJ1-2 for the parts outside the CDR3, the full variable domain is SQTIHQWPATLVQPVGSPLSLECTVEGTSNPNLYWYRQAAGRGLQLLFYSVGIGQISSEVPQNLSASRPQDRQFILSSKKLLLSDSGFYLCAWGGDTGPGGYTFGSGTRLTVV.

This sequence joins TRBV20-1 and TRBJ1-2; 7 nucleotides line up with TRBD1. The length of the CDR3 is 13 residues. The V and J ends lost 5 bases and 4 bases, in that order; junction bases with no gene match: 7. Germline assignment: CDR1 DFQATT and CDR2 SNEGSKA (reference sequence). The DNA of the CDR3 is TGCAGTGCTTCTATCAGGGGGACCTATGGCTACACCTTC. It translates to CSASIRGTYGYTF.

The chain combines TRBV19 with TRBJ2-2; TRBD2 matches at 11 bases. V shed 6 bases, J shed 9 bases, and the junction held 9 bases outside the gene matches. Germline V CDR1 and CDR2: LNHDA, SQIVND (reference sequence). CDR3 length equals 15 residues. CDR3 DNA: TGTGCCAGTAGGACCGTAGCGGGAGGGATCCGGGAGCTGTTTTTT. Translated, it gives CASRTVAGGIRELFF.

This chain joins TRBV3-1 and TRBJ2-3; unclear D gene. Germline V gene sequence: CDR1 LGHDT, CDR2 YNNKEL (reference sequence). The CDR3 covers 14 residues. Trimming removed 0 bases at V and 8 bases at J, with 12 bases between. CDR3 loop: CASSQDASSGTQYF. CDR3 bases: TGTGCCAGCAGCCAAGATGCGTCTTCCGGTACGCAGTATTTT.

The chain uses TRBV25-1 and TRBJ2-1; D not resolved. Germline V gene sequence: CDR1 MGHDK, CDR2 SYGVNS. V was clipped by 4 bases and J by 0 bases, with 10 bases between them. The CDR3 contains 15 residues. As DNA, the CDR3 is TGTGCCAGCAGTGTAACCCGAAGCTCCTACAATGAGCAGTTCTTC. Translating gives CASSVTRSSYNEQFF.

The rearrangement uses TRBV29-1 and TRBJ2-4; D perhaps matches TRBD2 (5 bases). The V gene's germline CDR1 is SQVTM and CDR2 ANQGSEA. This CDR3 spans 14 amino acids. V lost 8 bases and J lost 8, with 22 bases in between. For the CDR3, the DNA is TGCAGCTCAGCCGAAGGAGGCAATTGGGACATTCAGTACTTC. This translates into CSSAEGGNWDIQYF. Combining the CDR3 with reference TRBV29-1 and TRBJ2-4 gives the whole variable domain SAVISQKPSRDICQRGTSLTIQCQVDSQVTMMFWYRQQPGQSLTLIATANQGSEATYESGFVIDKFPISRPNLTFSTLTVSNMSPEDSSIYLCSSAEGGNWDIQYFGAGTRLSVL.

The chain employs TRBV12-3 or TRBV12-4 and TRBJ2-1, with a weak D call TRBD2 (6 bases). The CDR3 is 15 amino acids. Trimming took off 3 bases at V and 4 bases at J, with 13 bases between the two ends. This CDR3 reads CASSLGGGGYNEQFF. The CDR3 DNA follows: TGTGCCAGCAGTTTGGGGGGTGGAGGGTACAATGAGCAGTTCTTC.

CDR3 sequence reads: CASSRDRVNTGELFF. The DNA of the CDR3 is TGTGCCAGCTCACGGGACAGGGTAAACACCGGGGAGCTGTTTTTT. The chain employs TRBV18 and TRBJ2-2, with 9 bases aligning to TRBD1. The CDR3 length is 15 residues. The junction had 2 bases not matched to a gene; V was cut back by 4 bases and J by 2 bases. Germline CDR1 and CDR2: KGHSH and LQKENI.

This clonotype was recorded once. The V gene is TRBV7-9, the J gene TRBJ1-1, with a tentative D call TRBD1 (5 bases). V lost 8 bases and J 4 bases, leaving 17 bases between the germline ends. Germline loops: CDR1 SEHNR, CDR2 FQNEAQ (reference sequence). CDR3 length equals 14 residues. CDR3 sequence: CASGREKAGTEAFF. The DNA for the CDR3 is TGTGCCAGCGGCAGGGAAAAGGCCGGCACTGAAGCTTTCTTT.

This chain links TRBV7-2 with TRBJ1-1, with D uncertain. The V end lost 1 base, the J end lost 0 bases, and 6 bases lay between the germline ends. The length of the CDR3 is 14 residues. The germline V gene encodes CDR1 SGHTA and CDR2 FQGNSA. The CDR3 nucleotides are TGTGCCAGCAGCTTAGTCCGAGTGAACACTGAAGCTTTCTTT. As protein: CASSLVRVNTEAFF.

This rearrangement joins TRBV20-1 to TRBJ2-2, with D possibly matching TRBD2 (7 bases). The CDR3 contains 14 residues. Trimming shortened V by 2 bases and J by 8 bases, and 15 bases separated the two germline ends. Germline CDR1 reads DFQATT; CDR2 reads SNEGSKA (reference sequence). CDR3 DNA sequence: TGCAGTGCTAGAATATTGGGGGGGGCAGGGGAGCTGTTTTTT. This sequence encodes CSARILGGAGELFF.

This chain uses TRBV2 with TRBJ1-2; D might be TRBD1 (5 bases). The CDR3 is 14 residues long. The germline V and J ends were trimmed by 2 bases and 6 bases, with 13 bases remaining between them. The germline CDR1 and CDR2 sequences are SNHLY and FYNNEI. This chain's CDR3 is CASSEWGAIDGYTF. The CDR3 nucleotides are TGTGCCAGCAGTGAATGGGGCGCGATAGATGGCTACACCTTC.

The V call is TRBV12-3 or TRBV12-4, the J call TRBJ2-5, with D possibly being TRBD1 (5 bases). V lost 10 bases, J lost 5 bases, and 14 bases lay in between. This CDR3 contains 12 residues. The CDR3 sequence is CATQGSSETQYF. The CDR3 DNA sequence: TGTGCCACCCAGGGCTCGTCCGAGACCCAGTACTTC.